These 21 T cell receptor beta chains were sequenced from one sample in a study of T cell changes during pregnancy in multiple sclerosis. Sequenced by immunoSEQ multiplex PCR; TCRdb stores in-frame clones only, minus some. The sample comprises around 57,000 clones, approximately 92% of which are singletons, and around 0.25% rests with the top ten. Here the sequenced sample was CD4+ T cells from peripheral blood mononuclear cells, taken in the third trimester of pregnancy. The receptor set was obtained from a female donor with multiple sclerosis, enrolled in a pregnancy study.

V is TRBV7-2 and J is TRBJ2-3, with TRBD2 matching 10 bases. The CDR3 runs to 16 residues. The germline V gene encodes CDR1 SGHTA and CDR2 FQGNSA. J gave up 4 bases and V 8 bases, and 12 bases lay outside the gene matches. The CDR3 bases are TGTGCCAGCGGTTTAGCGGGGGGTGCGACCGCAGATACGCAGTATTTT. Protein product: CASGLAGGATADTQYF.

The J gene is TRBJ1-4, the V gene TRBV25-1; 9 nucleotides agree with TRBD1. V was pared by 6 bases and J by 4 bases, with 9 bases of the junction left unmatched. Germline CDR1 is MGHDK and CDR2 is SYGVNS. This CDR3 is built from 16 residues. CDR3 loop: CASSLHRGLGNEKLFF. DNA of the CDR3: TGTGCCAGCAGCCTGCACAGGGGGCTCGGTAATGAAAAACTGTTTTTT.

The chain has TRBV9 and TRBJ2-3, with TRBD2 identical over 8 bases. J lost 4 bases, V lost 0 bases, and 4 bases had no gene match. The CDR3 spans 15 residues. The germline gives CDR1 SGDLS, CDR2 YYNGEE. DNA of the CDR3: TGTGCCAGCAGCGTAGTGGCTAGCGGGCCAGATACGCAGTATTTT. It translates to CASSVVASGPDTQYF.

On this clone: The same CDR3 also results from other DNA sequences found in this sample. This chain joins TRBV6-1 and TRBJ1-4, with 7 nucleotides matching TRBD1. CDR3 size: 16 residues. Germline values: CDR1 MNHNS, CDR2 SASEGT. J lost 5 bases, V lost 0 bases, and 6 bases had no gene match. Here the CDR3 DNA reads TGTGCCAGCAGTGAAGCAGGGACAGCCTTAAATGAAAAACTGTTTTTT. Protein: CASSEAGTALNEKLFF.

The chain joins TRBV19 to TRBJ2-7; 9 positions agree with TRBD1. This CDR3 comprises 15 residues. CDR1 LNHDA and CDR2 SQIVND come from the germline V gene (reference sequence). The J segment lost 0 bases and the V segment lost 5 bases, leaving 5 bases of the junction unmatched. CDR3 nucleotide sequence: TGTGCCAGTAGTCGAGGGACAGGGAGCTCCTACGAGCAGTACTTC. Protein product: CASSRGTGSSYEQYF.

The chain has TRBV2 and TRBJ2-5, with a possible D match to TRBD1 (6 bases). The CDR3 runs to 16 residues. Looked up from germline, CDR1 is SNHLY and CDR2 is FYNNEI. Trimming removed 0 bases at V and 4 bases at J, with 15 bases between. The CDR3 is CASSEAGAVVRETQYF. The CDR3 DNA follows: TGTGCCAGCAGTGAAGCGGGGGCAGTTGTTAGAGAGACCCAGTACTTC.

The rearrangement links TRBV29-1 to TRBJ1-3; TRBD1 might be the D (5 bases). The CDR3 contains 14 residues. V dropped 4 bases and J dropped 4 bases, with 14 bases sitting between them. Germline V CDR1 and CDR2: SQVTM, ANQGSEA. The CDR3 DNA follows: TGCAGCGTTGGGGGAGGGGCCGTGGGAAACACCATATATTTT. The encoded protein is CSVGGGAVGNTIYF.

This sequence joins TRBV2 and TRBJ2-6, with D possibly TRBD2 on 6 matching bases. The CDR3 contains 13 residues. V was shortened by 8 bases and J by 2 bases, with 7 bases between the two germline ends. Germline CDR1 is SNHLY and CDR2 is FYNNEI. The CDR3 spells CASSGAGANVLTF. CDR3 in DNA: TGTGCCAGCTCGGGGGCTGGGGCCAACGTCCTGACTTTC.

The chain uses TRBV5-4 and TRBJ2-7, with 7 positions matching TRBD1. Germline V gives CDR1 SGHNT, CDR2 YYREEE (reference sequence). The length of the CDR3 is 13 residues. With 4 bases clipped from V and 5 bases from J, the junction kept 6 bases outside the gene matches. This CDR3 is CASSTDRVHEQYF. The CDR3 DNA reads TGTGCCAGCAGCACCGACAGGGTACACGAGCAGTACTTC.

The chain joins TRBV5-1 to TRBJ2-1, with D hard to call. With 0 bases removed from V and 0 bases from J, the gap between germline ends came to 7 bases. CDR3 length: 15 residues. In germline, CDR1 is SGHRS, CDR2 YFSETQ. CDR3 in amino acids: CASSLDRSSYNEQFF. The CDR3 nucleotides read TGCGCCAGCAGCTTGGACAGAAGCTCCTACAATGAGCAGTTCTTC.

This clone has just one count. The chain has TRBV11-2 and TRBJ2-2; 13 positions match TRBD2. The CDR3 runs 18 residues. In germline, CDR1 is SGHAT, CDR2 FQNNGV. The trim removed 2 bases at V and 1 base at J, leaving 4 bases unmatched. CDR3 nucleotides: TGTGCCAGCAGCTTAAAGCGGACTAGCGGGGGGAACACCGGGGAGCTGTTTTTT. Protein product: CASSLKRTSGGNTGELFF. The full variable domain, its missing parts supplied by reference TRBV11-2 and TRBJ2-2, is EAGVAQSPRYKIIEKRQSVAFWCNPISGHATLYWYQQILGQGPKLLIQFQNNGVVDDSQLPKDRFSAERLKGVDSTLKIQPAKLEDSAVYLCASSLKRTSGGNTGELFFGEGSRLTVL.

This chain uses TRBV5-6 with TRBJ2-2; perhaps TRBD1 as D (5 bases). The CDR3 loop spans 15 amino acids. The germline V gene encodes CDR1 SGHDT and CDR2 YYEEEE. V was clipped by 1 base and J by 0 bases, with 7 bases between them. CDR3 sequence (DNA): TGTGCCAGCAGCTTGTGGGGCCCGAACACCGGGGAGCTGTTTTTT. Translation: CASSLWGPNTGELFF.

The chain employs TRBV10-3 and TRBJ2-1; 10 bases map to TRBD2. The CDR3 is 13 residues long. The germline CDR1 and CDR2 sequences are ENHRY and SYGVKD. V dropped 10 bases and J dropped 4; count of bases not matched to a gene: 4. The DNA of the CDR3 is TGTGCCACCGGACTAGCGGCTTACAATGAGCAGTTCTTC. Its protein product is CATGLAAYNEQFF.

In this sample, this clone turned up once. Different DNA sequences within this sample yield the same CDR3. The V call is TRBV15, the J call TRBJ1-1; 7 nucleotides agree with TRBD1. Trimming removed 3 bases from V and 3 bases from J; junction bases left unmatched: 4. This CDR3 is 14 amino acids long. CDR1 is LNHNV and CDR2 is YYDKDF in the germline V gene (reference sequence). The CDR3, as DNA: TGTGCCACCAGCAGGGGCAGGGGGGACACTGAAGCTTTCTTT. Translated: CATSRGRGDTEAFF.

CDR3 nucleotide sequence: TGTGCCAGCAGCTTATCCCGGACTTCACTTCGGCAGTATTTT. Its translation is CASSLSRTSLRQYF. V gene TRBV7-9 combines with J gene TRBJ2-3, with D possibly being TRBD2 (5 bases). Germline CDR1 SEHNR, CDR2 FQNEAQ (reference sequence). The CDR3 spans 14 residues. Trimming shortened V by 2 bases and J by 11 bases, and 17 bases separated the two germline ends.

The V call is TRBV19, the J call TRBJ1-6; TRBD1 matches 9 bases. Germline trimming cut 6 bases from V and 7 bases from J; bases unmatched to any gene: 4. The CDR3 sequence is 14 residues long. Germline CDR1 reads LNHDA; CDR2 reads SQIVND (reference sequence). Written as DNA, the CDR3 is TGTGCCAGTAGGGGGACAGGGAGAAATTCACCCCTCCACTTT. This gives the protein CASRGTGRNSPLHF.

This chain uses TRBV7-3 with TRBJ2-3, with TRBD1 identical over 9 bases. Germline CDR1 reads SGHTA; CDR2 reads FQGTGA. This CDR3 comprises 14 residues. V was clipped by 3 bases and J by 4 bases; unmatched bases: 2. The CDR3 bases are TGTGCCAGCAGCTTGACAGGGGGTGCAGATACGCAGTATTTT. It translates to CASSLTGGADTQYF.

This clone occurred a few times. V is TRBV9 and J is TRBJ1-1; a possible D gene is TRBD1 (6 bases). This CDR3 has 13 residues. Germline assignment: CDR1 SGDLS and CDR2 YYNGEE. The V end lost 4 bases, the J end lost 1 base, and 8 bases lay between the germline ends. The chain's CDR3 is CASSPTGNTEAFF. For the CDR3, the DNA is TGTGCCAGCAGCCCGACAGGGAACACTGAAGCTTTCTTT.

V usage is TRBV9 and J usage is TRBJ1-1, with a weak D call TRBD1 (5 bases). This CDR3 comprises 15 residues. CDR1 SGDLS and CDR2 YYNGEE come from the germline V gene. V was clipped by 4 bases and J by 2 bases, with 15 bases between them. The CDR3 loop is CASSSQGSTNTEAFF. The CDR3 DNA reads as TGTGCCAGCAGCTCCCAGGGTAGTACTAACACTGAAGCTTTCTTT.

The rearrangement uses TRBV27 and TRBJ2-1; possible D gene TRBD2, 5 bases. The CDR3 runs to 17 residues. V was shortened by 0 bases and J by 3 bases, with 15 bases between the two germline ends. Germline-derived CDR1 and CDR2 are MNHEY and SMNVEV (reference sequence). The CDR3 DNA follows: TGTGCCAGCAGTTTATCGGTCTACGACTATGTCTACAATGAGCAGTTCTTC. Translating gives CASSLSVYDYVYNEQFF.

V usage is TRBV11-3 and J usage is TRBJ2-5; D call uncertain. The CDR3 has 13 residues. From germline, CDR1 is SGHNT and CDR2 YENEEA. V lost 1 base, J lost 5 bases, and 8 bases lay in between. The CDR3 nucleotides are TGTGCCAGCAGCTTAGTAGTGGTTGAGACCCAGTACTTC. Translated: CASSLVVVETQYF.